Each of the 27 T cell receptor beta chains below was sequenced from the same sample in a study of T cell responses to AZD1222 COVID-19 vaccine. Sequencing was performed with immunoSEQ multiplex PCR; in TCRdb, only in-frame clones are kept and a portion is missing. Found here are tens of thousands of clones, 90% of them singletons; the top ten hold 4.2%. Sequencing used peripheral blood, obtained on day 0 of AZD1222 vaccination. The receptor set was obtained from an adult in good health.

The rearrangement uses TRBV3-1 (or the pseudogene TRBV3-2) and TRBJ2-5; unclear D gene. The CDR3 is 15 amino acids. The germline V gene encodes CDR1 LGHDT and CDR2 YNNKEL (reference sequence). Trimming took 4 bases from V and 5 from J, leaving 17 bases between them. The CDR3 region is CASSLSLGSGETQYF. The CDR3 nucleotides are TGTGCCAGCAGCCTTTCCCTGGGGTCGGGTGAGACCCAGTACTTC.

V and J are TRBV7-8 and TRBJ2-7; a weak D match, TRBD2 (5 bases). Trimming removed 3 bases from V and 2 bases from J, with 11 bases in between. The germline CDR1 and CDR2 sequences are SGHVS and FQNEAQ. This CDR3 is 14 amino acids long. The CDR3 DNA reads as TGTGCCAGCAGCTTCGCGGTGGGAGCCTACGAGCAGTACTTC. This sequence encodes CASSFAVGAYEQYF.

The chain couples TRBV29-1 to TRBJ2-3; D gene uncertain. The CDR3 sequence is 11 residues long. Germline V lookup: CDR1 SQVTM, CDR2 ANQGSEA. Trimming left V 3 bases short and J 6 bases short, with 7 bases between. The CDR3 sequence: CSVDSPDTQYF. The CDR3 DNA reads TGCAGCGTTGACAGCCCCGATACGCAGTATTTT.

CDR3 protein: CASSTGTGGGYTF. Written as DNA, the CDR3 is TGTGCCAGCAGTACCGGGACAGGCGGTGGCTACACCTTC. The rearrangement links TRBV6-5 to TRBJ1-2, with 8 bases matching TRBD1. V shed 5 bases, J shed 7 bases, and the junction held 6 bases outside the gene matches. This CDR3 contains 13 residues. The germline V gene encodes CDR1 MNHEY and CDR2 SVGAGI.

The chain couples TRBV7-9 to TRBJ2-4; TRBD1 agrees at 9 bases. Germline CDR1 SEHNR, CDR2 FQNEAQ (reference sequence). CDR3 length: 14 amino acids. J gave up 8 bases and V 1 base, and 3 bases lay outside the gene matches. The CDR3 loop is CASSLGTGEYIQYF. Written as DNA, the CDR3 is TGTGCCAGCAGCTTAGGGACAGGGGAATACATTCAGTACTTC.

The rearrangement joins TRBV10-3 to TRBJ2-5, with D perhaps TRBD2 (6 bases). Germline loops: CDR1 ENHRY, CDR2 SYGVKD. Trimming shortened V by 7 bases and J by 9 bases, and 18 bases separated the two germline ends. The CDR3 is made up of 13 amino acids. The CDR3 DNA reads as TGTGCCATCACGGCGGCTTCTAGCGAGGCCCAGTACTTC. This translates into CAITAASSEAQYF.

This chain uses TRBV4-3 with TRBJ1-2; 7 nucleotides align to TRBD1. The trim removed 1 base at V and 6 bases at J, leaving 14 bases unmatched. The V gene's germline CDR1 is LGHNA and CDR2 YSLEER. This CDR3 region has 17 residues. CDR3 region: CASSQVGPPGQQNGYTF. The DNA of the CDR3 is TGCGCCAGCAGCCAAGTCGGTCCTCCGGGACAGCAAAATGGCTACACCTTC.

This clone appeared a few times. CDR3 sequence (DNA): TGCGCCAGCAGCTTTGGGGGCAGGAATGAAAAACTGTTTTTT. Protein sequence: CASSFGGRNEKLFF. The V gene is TRBV5-1, the J gene TRBJ1-4; D perhaps matches TRBD1 (6 bases). The germline CDR1 and CDR2 sequences are SGHRS and YFSETQ. The CDR3 sequence is 14 residues long. V lost 2 bases and J 5 bases, leaving 10 bases between the germline ends.

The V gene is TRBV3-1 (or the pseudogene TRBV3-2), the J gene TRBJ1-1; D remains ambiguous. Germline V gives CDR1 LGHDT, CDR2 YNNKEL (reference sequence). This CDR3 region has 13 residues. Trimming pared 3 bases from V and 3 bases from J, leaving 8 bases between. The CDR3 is CASSHRSDTEAFF. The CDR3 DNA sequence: TGTGCCAGCAGCCACCGGTCGGACACTGAAGCTTTCTTT.

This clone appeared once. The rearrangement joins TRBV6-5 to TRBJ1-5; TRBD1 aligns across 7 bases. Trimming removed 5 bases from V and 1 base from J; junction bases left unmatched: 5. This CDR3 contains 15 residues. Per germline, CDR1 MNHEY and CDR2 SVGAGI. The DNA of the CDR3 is TGTGCCAGCAGTCAGCGGGACAGAAGCAATCAGCCCCAGCATTTT. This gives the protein CASSQRDRSNQPQHF.

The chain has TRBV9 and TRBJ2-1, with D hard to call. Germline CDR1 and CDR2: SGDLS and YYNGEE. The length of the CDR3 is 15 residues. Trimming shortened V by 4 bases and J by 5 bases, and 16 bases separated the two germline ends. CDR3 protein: CASSSHTGTHNEQFF. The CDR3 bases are TGTGCCAGCAGCTCACACACCGGAACCCACAATGAGCAGTTCTTC. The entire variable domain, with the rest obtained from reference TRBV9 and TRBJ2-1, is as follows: DSGVTQTPKHLITATGQRVTLRCSPRSGDLSVYWYQQSLDQGLQFLIQYYNGEERAKGNILERFSAQQFPDLHSELNLSSLELGDSALYFCASSSHTGTHNEQFFGPGTRLTVL.

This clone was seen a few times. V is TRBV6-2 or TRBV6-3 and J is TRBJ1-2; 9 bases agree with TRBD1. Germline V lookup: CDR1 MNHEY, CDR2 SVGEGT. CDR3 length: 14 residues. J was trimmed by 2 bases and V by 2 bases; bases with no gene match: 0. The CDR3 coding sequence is TGTGCCAGCAGTTACACAGGGGGCAACTATGGCTACACCTTC. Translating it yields CASSYTGGNYGYTF.

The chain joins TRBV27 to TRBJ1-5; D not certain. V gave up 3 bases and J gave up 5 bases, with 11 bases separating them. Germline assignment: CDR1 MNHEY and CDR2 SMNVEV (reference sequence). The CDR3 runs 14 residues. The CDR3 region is CASSFRTSHQPQHF. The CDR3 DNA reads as TGTGCCAGCAGTTTCCGGACTTCGCATCAGCCCCAGCATTTT.

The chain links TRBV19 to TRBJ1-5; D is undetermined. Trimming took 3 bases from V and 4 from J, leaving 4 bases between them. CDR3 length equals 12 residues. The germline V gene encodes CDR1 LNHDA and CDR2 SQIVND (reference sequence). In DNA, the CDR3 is TGTGCCAGTAGTATTAGGAATCAGCCCCAGCATTTT. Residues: CASSIRNQPQHF.

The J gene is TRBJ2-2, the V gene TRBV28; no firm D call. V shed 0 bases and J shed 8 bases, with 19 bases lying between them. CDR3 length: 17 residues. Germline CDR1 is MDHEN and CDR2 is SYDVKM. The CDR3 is CASSLWDGQAHGGELFF. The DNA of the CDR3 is TGTGCCAGCAGTTTATGGGATGGGCAGGCCCATGGAGGGGAGCTGTTTTTT. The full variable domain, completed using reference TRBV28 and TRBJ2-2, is DVKVTQSSRYLVKRTGEKVFLECVQDMDHENMFWYRQDPGLGLRLIYFSYDVKMKEKGDIPEGYSVSREKKERFSLILESASTNQTSMYLCASSLWDGQAHGGELFFGEGSRLTVL.

The CDR3 DNA reads as TGTGCCAGCAGCTTAGATTTATCCGAAAAACTGTTTTTT. Translating it yields CASSLDLSEKLFF. The rearrangement links TRBV11-2 to TRBJ1-4; no definite D call. CDR3 size: 13 residues. Germline CDR1 and CDR2: SGHAT and FQNNGV. The ends were cut back, 0 bases at V and 8 bases at J, with 7 bases in the middle.

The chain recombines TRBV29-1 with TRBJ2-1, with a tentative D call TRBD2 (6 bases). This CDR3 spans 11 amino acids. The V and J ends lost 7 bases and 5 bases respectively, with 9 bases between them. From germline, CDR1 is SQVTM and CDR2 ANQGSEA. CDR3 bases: TGCAGCGCCGGGACTGACAATGAGCAGTTCTTC. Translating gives CSAGTDNEQFF.

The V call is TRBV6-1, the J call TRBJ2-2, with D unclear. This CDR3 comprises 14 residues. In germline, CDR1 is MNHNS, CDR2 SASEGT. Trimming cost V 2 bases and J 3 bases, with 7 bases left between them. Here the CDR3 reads CASSEWPDTGELFF. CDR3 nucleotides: TGTGCCAGCAGTGAATGGCCTGACACCGGGGAGCTGTTTTTT.

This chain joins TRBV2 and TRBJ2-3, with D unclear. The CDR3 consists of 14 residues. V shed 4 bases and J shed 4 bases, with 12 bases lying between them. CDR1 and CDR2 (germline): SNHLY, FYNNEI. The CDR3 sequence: CASSASRTADTQYF. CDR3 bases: TGTGCCAGCAGTGCTTCCAGGACGGCAGATACGCAGTATTTT.

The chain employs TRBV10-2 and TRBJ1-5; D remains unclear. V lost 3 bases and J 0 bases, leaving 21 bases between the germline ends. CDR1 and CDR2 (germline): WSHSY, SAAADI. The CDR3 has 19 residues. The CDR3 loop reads CASSEGPLDGRYSNQPQHF. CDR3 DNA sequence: TGCGCCAGCAGTGAAGGTCCCCTGGACGGACGCTATAGCAATCAGCCCCAGCATTTT.

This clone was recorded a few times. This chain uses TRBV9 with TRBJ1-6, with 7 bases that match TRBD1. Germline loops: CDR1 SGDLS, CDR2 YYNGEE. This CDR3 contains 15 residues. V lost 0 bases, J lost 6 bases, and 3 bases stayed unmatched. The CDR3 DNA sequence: TGTGCCAGCAGCGTAGGGGGACAGTCTAATTCACCCCTCCACTTT. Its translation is CASSVGGQSNSPLHF.

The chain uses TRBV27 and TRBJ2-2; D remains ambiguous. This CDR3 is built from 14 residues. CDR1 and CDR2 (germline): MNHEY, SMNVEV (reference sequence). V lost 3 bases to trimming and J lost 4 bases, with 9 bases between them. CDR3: CASSFGARTGELFF. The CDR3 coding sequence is TGTGCCAGCAGTTTTGGCGCGCGCACCGGGGAGCTGTTTTTT.

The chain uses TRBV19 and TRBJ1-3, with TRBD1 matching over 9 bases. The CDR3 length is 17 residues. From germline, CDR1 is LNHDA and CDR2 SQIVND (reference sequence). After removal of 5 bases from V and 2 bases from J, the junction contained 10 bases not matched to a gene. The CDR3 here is CASSLTSDRGTGNTIYF. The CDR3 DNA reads TGTGCCAGTAGTCTAACGTCCGACAGGGGGACTGGAAACACCATATATTTT. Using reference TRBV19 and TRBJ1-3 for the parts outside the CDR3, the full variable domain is DGGITQSPKYLFRKEGQNVTLSCEQNLNHDAMYWYRQDPGQGLRLIYYSQIVNDFQKGDIAEGYSVSREKKESFPLTVTSAQKNPTAFYLCASSLTSDRGTGNTIYFGEGSWLTVV.

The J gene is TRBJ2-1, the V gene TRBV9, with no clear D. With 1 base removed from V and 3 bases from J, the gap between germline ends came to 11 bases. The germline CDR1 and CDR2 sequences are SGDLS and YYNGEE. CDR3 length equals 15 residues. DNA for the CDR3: TGTGCCAGCAGCGTATCAGCTGCTGACTACAATGAGCAGTTCTTC. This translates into CASSVSAADYNEQFF.

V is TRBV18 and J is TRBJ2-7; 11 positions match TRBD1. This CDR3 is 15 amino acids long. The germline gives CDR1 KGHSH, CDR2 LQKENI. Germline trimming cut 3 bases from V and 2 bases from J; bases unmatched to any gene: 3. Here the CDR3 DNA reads TGTGCCAGCTCACCGGCGGGACAGGGGGCCTACGAGCAGTACTTC. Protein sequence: CASSPAGQGAYEQYF. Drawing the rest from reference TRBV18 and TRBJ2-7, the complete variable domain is NAGVMQNPRHLVRRRGQEARLRCSPMKGHSHVYWYRQLPEEGLKFMVYLQKENIIDESGMPKERFSAEFPKEGPSILRIQQVVRGDSAAYFCASSPAGQGAYEQYFGPGTRLTVT.

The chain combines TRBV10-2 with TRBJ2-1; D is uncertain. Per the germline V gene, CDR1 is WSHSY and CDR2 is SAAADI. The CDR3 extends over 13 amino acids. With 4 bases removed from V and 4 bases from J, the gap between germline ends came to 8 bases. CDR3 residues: CASSVPSYNEQFF. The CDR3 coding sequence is TGCGCCAGCAGTGTCCCTAGTTACAATGAGCAGTTCTTC.

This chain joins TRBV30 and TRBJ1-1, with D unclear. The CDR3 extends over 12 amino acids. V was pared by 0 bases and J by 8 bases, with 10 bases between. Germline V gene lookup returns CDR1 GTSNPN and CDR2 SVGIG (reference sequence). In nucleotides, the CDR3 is TGTGCCTGGAGTGTATCGAGGTCCGAAGCTTTCTTT. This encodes CAWSVSRSEAFF.